Shown below are 8 T cell receptor beta chains from a single sample sequenced in a study of beta chain features in type 1 diabetes. Sequencing targeted expressed TCRB transcripts, as all isolated RNA had been reverse transcribed. Profiled with immunoSEQ multiplex PCR; TCRdb holds only in-frame clones, not every one. Of under 800,000 clones in the sample, less than 20% were seen once. Sequenced: naive CD4+ T cells from blood. Receptor source: a man aged 18 to 29 in good health.

This clone appeared a few times. This chain uses TRBV4-2 with TRBJ1-1, with D unclear. The CDR3 consists of 15 residues. The V and J ends lost 7 bases and 0 bases respectively, with 15 bases between them. CDR1 and CDR2 from the germline V gene are LGHNA and YNFKEQ. This chain's CDR3 is CASNPDPLMNTEAFF. DNA for the CDR3: TGTGCCAGCAACCCGGACCCACTAATGAACACTGAAGCTTTCTTT.

CDR3 coding DNA: TGTGCCAGCAGTGCTAGGATCACAGATACGCAGTATTTT. It specifies CASSARITDTQYF. This chain links TRBV6-4 with TRBJ2-3; the D is unclear. Germline lookup yields CDR1 MRHNA and CDR2 SNTAGT. This CDR3 is 13 amino acids long. The V and J ends lost 4 bases and 2 bases respectively, with 7 bases between them.

In its sample, this clone was seen a few times. The V gene is TRBV7-3, the J gene TRBJ2-3, with 9 nucleotides matching TRBD1. J gave up 3 bases and V 6 bases, and 4 bases lay outside the gene matches. In germline, CDR1 is SGHTA, CDR2 FQGTGA. CDR3 length: 14 amino acids. The CDR3 spells CASRQGAGTDTQYF. CDR3 sequence (DNA): TGTGCCAGCAGACAGGGGGCAGGGACAGATACGCAGTATTTT.

A few counts support this clone. The chain recombines TRBV28 with TRBJ1-2, with D tentatively TRBD1 (5 bases). The CDR3 runs to 15 residues. Trimming took off 4 bases at V and 4 bases at J, with 16 bases between the two ends. CDR1 and CDR2 (germline): MDHEN, SYDVKM. Here the CDR3 reads CASSSPRGESYGYTF. CDR3 sequence (DNA): TGTGCCAGCAGTTCGCCTCGGGGGGAGAGCTATGGCTACACCTTC.

There are a few counts of this clone. The CDR3 loop is CASNWGGLGEQFF. In DNA, the CDR3 is TGTGCCAGCAACTGGGGGGGGCTTGGTGAGCAGTTCTTC. The chain couples TRBV6-5 to TRBJ2-1, with D possibly TRBD2 on 7 matching bases. Germline CDR1 MNHEY, CDR2 SVGAGI. CDR3 size: 13 residues. V lost 7 bases and J lost 9, with 16 bases in between.

This clone has just a few counts. The J gene is TRBJ1-2, the V gene TRBV7-2, with TRBD1 as a possible D gene (5 bases). This CDR3 comprises 14 residues. The V end was cut by 5 bases, the J end by 4 bases, with 14 bases between. Germline-derived CDR1 and CDR2 are SGHTA and FQGNSA. For the CDR3, the DNA is TGTGCCAGCAGCGACCGGGACGTTCGCTATGGCTACACCTTC. Amino acid sequence: CASSDRDVRYGYTF.

This clone came up a few times. The chain has TRBV27 and TRBJ2-7, with 10 bases identical to TRBD1. V lost 6 bases to trimming and J lost 2 bases; unmatched junction nucleotides: 7. This CDR3 contains 15 residues. The germline V gene has CDR1 MNHEY and CDR2 SMNVEV (reference sequence). The CDR3 protein is CASRLLGQGTYEQYF. CDR3 in DNA: TGTGCCAGCAGACTCCTGGGACAGGGGACCTACGAGCAGTACTTC.

V gene TRBV19 combines with J gene TRBJ1-1; D is unclear. The CDR3 is 14 amino acids. Germline CDR1 reads LNHDA; CDR2 reads SQIVND (reference sequence). Trimming removed 3 bases at V and 0 bases at J, with 8 bases between. The CDR3: CASSMIGVNTEAFF. CDR3 nucleotides: TGTGCCAGTAGTATGATCGGCGTGAACACTGAAGCTTTCTTT.